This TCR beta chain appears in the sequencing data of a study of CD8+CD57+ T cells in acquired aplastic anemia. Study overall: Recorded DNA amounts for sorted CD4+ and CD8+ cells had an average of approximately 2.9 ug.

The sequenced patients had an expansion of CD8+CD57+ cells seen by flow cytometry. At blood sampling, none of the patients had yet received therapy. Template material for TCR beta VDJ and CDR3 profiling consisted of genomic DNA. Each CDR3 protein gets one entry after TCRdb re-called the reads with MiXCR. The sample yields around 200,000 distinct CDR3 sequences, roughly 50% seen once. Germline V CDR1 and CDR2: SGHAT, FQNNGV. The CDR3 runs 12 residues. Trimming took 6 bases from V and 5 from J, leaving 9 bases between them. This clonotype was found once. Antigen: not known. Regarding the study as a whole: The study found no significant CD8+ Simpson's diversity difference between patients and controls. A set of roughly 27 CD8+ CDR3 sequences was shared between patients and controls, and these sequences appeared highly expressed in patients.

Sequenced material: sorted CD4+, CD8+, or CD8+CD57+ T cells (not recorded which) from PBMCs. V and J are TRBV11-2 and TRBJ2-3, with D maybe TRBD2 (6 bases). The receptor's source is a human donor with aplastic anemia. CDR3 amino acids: CASRGLLDTQYF. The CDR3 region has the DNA TGTGCCAGCAGGGGACTTCTAGATACGCAGTATTTT.